This T cell receptor beta chain emerged from a study of blood T cell repertoires in COVID-19. Across the study: In each case, the material was cDNA or gDNA derived from T cells, B-cell-depleted T cells, or PBMCs.

V lost 6 bases and J lost 2; bases outside the gene matches: 8. Germline V lookup: CDR1 SGHAT, CDR2 FQDESV (reference sequence). The CDR3 is 15 residues long. Produced via immunoSEQ multiplex PCR; TCRdb's table is partial and in-frame only. Of around 260,000 clones listed, 83% were seen once; the top ten hold 8% to 10%. This clonotype was sampled from a woman aged 50 to 60 who had recovered from COVID-19. The sequenced sample was peripheral blood. The genes are TRBV11-1 and TRBJ1-2; 8 positions agree with TRBD1. The CDR3 reads CASRPPGQENYGYTF. DNA for the CDR3: TGTGCCAGCAGGCCCCCGGGACAGGAAAACTATGGCTACACCTTC.